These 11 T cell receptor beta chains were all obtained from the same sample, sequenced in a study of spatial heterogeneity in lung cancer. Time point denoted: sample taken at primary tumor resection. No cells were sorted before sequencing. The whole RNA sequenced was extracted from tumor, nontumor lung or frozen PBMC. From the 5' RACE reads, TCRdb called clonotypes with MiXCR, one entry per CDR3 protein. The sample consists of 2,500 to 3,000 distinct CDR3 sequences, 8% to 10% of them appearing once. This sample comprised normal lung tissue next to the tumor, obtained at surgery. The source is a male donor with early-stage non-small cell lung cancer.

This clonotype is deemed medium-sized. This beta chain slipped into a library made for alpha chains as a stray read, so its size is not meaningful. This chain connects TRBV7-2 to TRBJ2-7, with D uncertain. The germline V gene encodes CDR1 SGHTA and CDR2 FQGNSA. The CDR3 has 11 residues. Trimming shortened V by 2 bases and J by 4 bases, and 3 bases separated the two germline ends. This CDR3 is CASSLFYEQYF. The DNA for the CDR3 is TGTGCCAGCAGCTTATTTTACGAGCAGTACTTC.

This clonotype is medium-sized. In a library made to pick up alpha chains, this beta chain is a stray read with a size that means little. The CDR3 DNA follows: TGCAGTGCTCCTACCGGACTAGCGGGAGTGGATGAGCAGTTCTTC. This gives the protein CSAPTGLAGVDEQFF. The chain uses TRBV20-1 and TRBJ2-1, with 13 bases fitting TRBD2. The CDR3 contains 15 residues. J lost 8 bases, V lost 5 bases, and 9 bases had no gene match. CDR1 is DFQATT and CDR2 is SNEGSKA in the germline V gene (reference sequence).

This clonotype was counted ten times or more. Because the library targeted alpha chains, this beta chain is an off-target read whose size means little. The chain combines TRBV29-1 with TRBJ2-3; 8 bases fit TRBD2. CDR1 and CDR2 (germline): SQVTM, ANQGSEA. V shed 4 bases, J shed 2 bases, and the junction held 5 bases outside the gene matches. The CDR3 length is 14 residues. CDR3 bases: TGCAGCGTTGCCAGCGGGGGAGCCACAGATACGCAGTATTTT. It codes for CSVASGGATDTQYF.

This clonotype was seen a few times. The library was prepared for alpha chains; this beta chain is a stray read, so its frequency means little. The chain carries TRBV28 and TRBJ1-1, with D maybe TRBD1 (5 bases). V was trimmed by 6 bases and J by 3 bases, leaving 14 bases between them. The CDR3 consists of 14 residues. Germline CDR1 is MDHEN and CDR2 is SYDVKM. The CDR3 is CASSTFTRDTEAFF. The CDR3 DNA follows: TGTGCCAGCAGCACCTTCACCAGGGACACTGAAGCTTTCTTT.

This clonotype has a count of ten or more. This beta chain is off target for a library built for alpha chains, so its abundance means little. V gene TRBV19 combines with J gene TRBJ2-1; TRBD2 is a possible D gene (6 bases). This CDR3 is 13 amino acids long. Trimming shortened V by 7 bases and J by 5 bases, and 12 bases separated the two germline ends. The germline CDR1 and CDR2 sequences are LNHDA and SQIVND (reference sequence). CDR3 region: CASIRETDNEQFF. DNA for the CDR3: TGTGCCAGTATACGGGAGACGGACAATGAGCAGTTCTTC.

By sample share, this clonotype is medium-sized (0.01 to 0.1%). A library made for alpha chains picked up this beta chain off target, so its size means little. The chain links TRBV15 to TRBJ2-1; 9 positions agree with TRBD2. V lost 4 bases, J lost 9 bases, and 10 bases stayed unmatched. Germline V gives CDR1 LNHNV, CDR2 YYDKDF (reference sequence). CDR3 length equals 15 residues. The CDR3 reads CATSTRRGLAGEQFF. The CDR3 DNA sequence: TGTGCCACCAGCACCCGGAGGGGACTAGCTGGTGAGCAGTTCTTC.

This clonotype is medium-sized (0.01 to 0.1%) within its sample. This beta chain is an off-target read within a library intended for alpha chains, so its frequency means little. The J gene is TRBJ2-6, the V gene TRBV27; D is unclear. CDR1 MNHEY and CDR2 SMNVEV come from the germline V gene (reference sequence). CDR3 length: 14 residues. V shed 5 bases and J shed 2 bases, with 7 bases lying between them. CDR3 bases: TGTGCCAGCAGTCCCCTGGCTGGGGCCAACGTCCTGACTTTC. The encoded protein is CASSPLAGANVLTF.

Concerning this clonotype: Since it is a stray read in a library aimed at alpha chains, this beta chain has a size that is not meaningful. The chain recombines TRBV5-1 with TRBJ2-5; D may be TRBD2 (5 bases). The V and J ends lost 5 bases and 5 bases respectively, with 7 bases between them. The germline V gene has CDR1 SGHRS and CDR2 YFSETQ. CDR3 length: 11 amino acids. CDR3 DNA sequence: TGCGCCAGCAGACTAGAGGAGACCCAGTACTTC. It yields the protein CASRLEETQYF.

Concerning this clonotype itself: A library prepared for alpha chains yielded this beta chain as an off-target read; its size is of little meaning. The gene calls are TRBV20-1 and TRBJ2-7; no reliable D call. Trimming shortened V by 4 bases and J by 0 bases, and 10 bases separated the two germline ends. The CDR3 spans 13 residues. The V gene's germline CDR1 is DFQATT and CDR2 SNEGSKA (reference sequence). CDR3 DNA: TGCAGTGCTAAAGTAGTTAACTCCTACGAGCAGTACTTC. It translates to CSAKVVNSYEQYF.

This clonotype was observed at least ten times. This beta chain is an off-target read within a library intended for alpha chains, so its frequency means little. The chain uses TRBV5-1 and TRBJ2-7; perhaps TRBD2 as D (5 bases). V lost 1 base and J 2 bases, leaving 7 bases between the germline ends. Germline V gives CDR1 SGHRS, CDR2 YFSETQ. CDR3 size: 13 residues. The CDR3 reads CASSLYGTYEQYF. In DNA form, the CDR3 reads TGCGCCAGCAGCTTGTACGGGACCTACGAGCAGTACTTC.

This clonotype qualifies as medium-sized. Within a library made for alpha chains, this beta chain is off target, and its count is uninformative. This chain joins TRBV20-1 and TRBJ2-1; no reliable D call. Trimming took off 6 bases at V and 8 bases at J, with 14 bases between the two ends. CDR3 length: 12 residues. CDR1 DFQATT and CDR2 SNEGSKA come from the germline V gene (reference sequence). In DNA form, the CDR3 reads TGCAGTGCCAGGATCCAGGAAGATGAGCAGTTCTTC. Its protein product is CSARIQEDEQFF.